This T cell receptor (beta chain) was obtained from a study of identical twins. This clonotype came up a few times. Its antigen is still unknown. The V and J ends lost 7 bases and 4 bases respectively, with 15 bases between them. Looked up from germline, CDR1 is ENHRY and CDR2 is SYGVKD. The CDR3 has 14 amino acids. TCRdb ran MiXCR on the 5' RACE reads and lists one entry per CDR3 protein. The table records 700,000 or so distinct CDR3 sequences, 8.5% to 9.5% of them present only once. The study, taken as a whole, reports: The authors noted that invariant MAIT and iNKT cells could partly confound zero-insertion analyses.

These data are also associated with another study on yellow fever vaccine responses in identical twins.

The origin of this receptor is a woman between 18 and 29 years old in good health. The chain couples TRBV10-3 to TRBJ2-3, with D tentatively TRBD2 (6 bases). The sequenced material came from PBMCs. This CDR3 reads CAIKRERGSDTQYF. The CDR3 DNA reads as TGTGCCATCAAACGGGAGAGAGGTTCAGATACGCAGTATTTT.